The entry that follows covers one T cell receptor beta chain sequence. Its antigen is undetermined. The V gene end was trimmed by 4 bases and the J gene end by 9 bases; junction bases not matched to a gene: 10. Germline lookup yields CDR1 SGHRS and CDR2 YFSETQ. The CDR3 consists of 15 residues. This specimen comes from a study of cytomegalovirus exposure and HLA in healthy donors. The PCR ran on 60 Vbeta and 13 Jbeta primers. TCRdb's copy holds only in-frame clones and misses some; the assay was immunoSEQ multiplex PCR. The table has about 82,000 clones, around 77% seen once. Points from the study as a whole: Productive status was seen about 90% or about 30% of the time for most TCR beta V segments in an earlier analysis. There were reportedly fewer N-insertions in an Asian-associated ancestry cluster than the approximately 670-donor mean, in a later analysis. In a later analysis, a missense DCLRE1C variant was linked to TCR beta V- and J-gene trimming. No immune exposure information besides CMV serostatus was available.

The chain combines TRBV5-1 with TRBJ1-6; 7 nucleotides match TRBD1. The sequenced material came from PBMCs. The source is a man aged 45 to 65 in good health and CMV-seronegative. CDR3 nucleotide sequence: TGCGCCAGCAGCGTAGGGACAGTTACTAGTTCACCCCTCCACTTT. Its protein is CASSVGTVTSSPLHF.